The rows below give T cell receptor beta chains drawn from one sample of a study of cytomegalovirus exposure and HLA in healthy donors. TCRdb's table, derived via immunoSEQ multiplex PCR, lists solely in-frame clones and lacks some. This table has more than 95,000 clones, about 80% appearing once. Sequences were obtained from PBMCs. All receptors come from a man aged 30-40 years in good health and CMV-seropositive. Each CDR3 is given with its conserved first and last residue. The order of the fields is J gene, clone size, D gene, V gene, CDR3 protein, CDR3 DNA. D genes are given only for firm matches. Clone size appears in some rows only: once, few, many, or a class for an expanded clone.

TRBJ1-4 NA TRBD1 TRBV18 CASSPGTGVYKGNEKLFF TGTGCCAGCTCACCAGGGACAGGGGTATACAAGGGAAATGAAAAACTGTTTTTT
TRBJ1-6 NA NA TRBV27 CASSFLRYNSPLHF TGTGCCAGCAGTTTTCTACGTTATAATTCACCCCTCCACTTT
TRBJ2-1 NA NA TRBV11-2 CASSLDRSTSSYNEQFF TGTGCCAGCAGCTTAGATAGGTCGACAAGCTCCTACAATGAGCAGTTCTTC
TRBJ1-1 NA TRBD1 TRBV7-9 CASSLGQGEAFF TGTGCCAGCAGCCTAGGACAGGGCGAAGCTTTCTTT
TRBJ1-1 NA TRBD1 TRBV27 CASSVGTDTEAFF TGTGCCAGCAGTGTAGGGACAGACACTGAAGCTTTCTTT
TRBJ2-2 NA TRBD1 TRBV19 CASSTNRGFRSGELFF TGTGCCAGTAGTACAAACAGGGGTTTTAGGTCCGGGGAGCTGTTTTTT
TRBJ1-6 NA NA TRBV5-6 CASNSEGTYNSPLHF TGTGCCAGCAATTCGGAGGGCACCTATAATTCACCCCTCCACTTT
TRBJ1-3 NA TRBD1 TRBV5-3 CARSLPTGCSGNTIYF TGTGCCAGAAGCTTGCCGACAGGGTGCTCTGGAAACACCATATATTTT
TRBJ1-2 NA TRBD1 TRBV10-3 CATGQGAPYYGYTF TGTGCCACGGGCCAGGGGGCACCTTACTATGGCTACACCTTC
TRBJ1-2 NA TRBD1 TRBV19 CASSTGTVLFNYGYTF TGTGCCAGTAGTACCGGGACAGTCCTCTTTAACTATGGCTACACCTTC
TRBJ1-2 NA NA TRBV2 CASSDEDNGGYGYTF TGTGCCAGCAGTGATGAAGATAACGGGGGCTATGGCTACACCTTC
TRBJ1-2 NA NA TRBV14 CASSQGGLGYTF TGTGCCAGCAGCCAAGGAGGCCTGGGCTACACCTTC
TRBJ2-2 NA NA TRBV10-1 CASSEPRGVNTGELFF TGCGCCAGCAGTGAGCCCCGGGGAGTGAACACCGGGGAGCTGTTTTTT
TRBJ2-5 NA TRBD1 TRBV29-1 CSVVLTGLETQYF TGCAGCGTGGTACTGACAGGGTTAGAGACCCAGTACTTC
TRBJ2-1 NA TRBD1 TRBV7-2 CASSSSGQQYNEQFF TGTGCCAGCAGCTCGTCGGGACAGCAATACAATGAGCAGTTCTTC
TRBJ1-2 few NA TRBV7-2 CASSFDSAYGYTF TGTGCCAGCAGCTTCGACAGTGCTTATGGCTACACCTTC
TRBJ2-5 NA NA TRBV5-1 CASSIIPGQETQYF TGCGCCAGCAGCATCATACCGGGCCAAGAGACCCAGTACTTC
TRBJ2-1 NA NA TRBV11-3 CASSLGFQGGDNEQFF TGTGCCAGCAGCTTAGGATTCCAGGGAGGCGACAATGAGCAGTTCTTC
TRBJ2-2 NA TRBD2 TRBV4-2 CASSLAGADTGELFF TGTGCCAGCAGCTTAGCGGGGGCTGACACCGGGGAGCTGTTTTTT
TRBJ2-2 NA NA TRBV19 CASSIGAGSAGELFF TGTGCCAGTAGTATAGGGGCGGGCAGCGCCGGGGAGCTGTTTTTT
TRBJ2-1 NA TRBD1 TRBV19 CASSTFPDRGNEQFF TGTGCCAGTAGTACCTTCCCGGACAGGGGCAATGAGCAGTTCTTC
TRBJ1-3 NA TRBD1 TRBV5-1 CASSRTGNSGNTIYF TGCGCCAGCAGCCGGACAGGGAATAGTGGAAACACCATATATTTT
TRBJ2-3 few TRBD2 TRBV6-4 CASKRGGTDTQYF TGTGCCAGCAAGCGGGGGGGCACAGATACGCAGTATTTT
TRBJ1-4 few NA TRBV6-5 CASSYSTEGEKLFF TGTGCCAGCAGTTACTCGACGGAGGGGGAAAAACTGTTTTTT
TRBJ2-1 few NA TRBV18 CASSPSQGFGNEQFF TGTGCCAGCTCACCTTCCCAGGGCTTCGGCAATGAGCAGTTCTTC
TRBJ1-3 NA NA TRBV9 CASSQDSVSGNTIYF TGTGCCAGCAGCCAAGACAGTGTATCTGGAAACACCATATATTTT
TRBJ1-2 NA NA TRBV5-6 CASSPDIYYGYTF TGTGCCAGCAGTCCGGACATCTACTATGGCTACACCTTC
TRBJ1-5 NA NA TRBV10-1 CASSDNTNQPQHF TGCGCCAGCAGTGATAACACCAATCAGCCCCAGCATTTT
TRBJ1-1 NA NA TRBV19 CASSRGSEAFF TGTGCCAGTAGTCGGGGATCTGAAGCTTTCTTT
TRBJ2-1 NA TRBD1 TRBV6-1 CASASWDSLDNEQFF TGTGCCAGCGCCTCCTGGGACAGCCTAGACAATGAGCAGTTCTTC
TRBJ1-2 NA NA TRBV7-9 CASSLLEYRANYGYTF TGTGCCAGCAGCTTACTTGAGTACAGGGCGAACTATGGCTACACCTTC
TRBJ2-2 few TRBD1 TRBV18 CASSARDSKNTGELFF TGTGCCAGCTCAGCCCGGGACAGTAAAAACACCGGGGAGCTGTTTTTT
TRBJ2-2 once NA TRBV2 CASGQRRTGELFF TGTGCCAGCGGCCAACGGAGGACCGGGGAGCTGTTTTTT
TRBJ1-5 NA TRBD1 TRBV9 CASSVPQGAMQPQHF TGTGCCAGCAGCGTACCACAGGGGGCAATGCAGCCCCAGCATTTT
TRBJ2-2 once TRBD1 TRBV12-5 CASGSQGTGNTGELFF TGTGCTAGTGGTTCTCAGGGGACAGGGAACACCGGGGAGCTGTTTTTT
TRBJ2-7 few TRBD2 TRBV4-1 CASSQIWGGVGRQYF TGCGCCAGCAGCCAGATATGGGGGGGAGTAGGTAGGCAGTACTTC
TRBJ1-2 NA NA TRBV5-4 CASSLGGGPLGGYTF TGTGCCAGCAGCTTGGGTGGGGGCCCCTTAGGTGGCTACACCTTC
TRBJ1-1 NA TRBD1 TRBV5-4 CASTDRVKNTEAFF TGTGCCAGCACCGACAGGGTTAAAAACACTGAAGCTTTCTTT
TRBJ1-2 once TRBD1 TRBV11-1 CASSLTGDGYTF TGTGCCAGCAGCTTGACAGGGGATGGCTACACCTTC
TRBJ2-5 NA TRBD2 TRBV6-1 CASRESNLGLELQETQYF TGTGCCAGCAGGGAATCAAACCTGGGACTAGAGTTACAAGAGACCCAGTACTTC
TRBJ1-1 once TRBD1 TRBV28 CASSLTGLAFF TGTGCCAGCAGTTTGACAGGGCTAGCTTTCTTT
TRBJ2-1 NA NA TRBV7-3 CASSLGSTGYNEQFF TGTGCCAGCAGCTTAGGATCAACAGGTTACAATGAGCAGTTCTTC
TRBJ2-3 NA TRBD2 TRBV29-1 CSVEGLQGGIRGQYF TGCAGCGTTGAAGGTCTCCAGGGAGGGATTCGTGGGCAGTATTTT
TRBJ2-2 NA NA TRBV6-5 CASSYSEAPGELFF TGTGCCAGCAGTTACTCGGAGGCCCCCGGGGAGCTGTTTTTT
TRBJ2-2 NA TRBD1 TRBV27 CASSLHRGAYLDTGELFF TGTGCCAGCAGTTTACACAGGGGCGCATACCTGGACACCGGGGAGCTGTTTTTT
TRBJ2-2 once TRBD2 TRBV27 CASSPRTSGGSSGELFF TGTGCCAGCAGTCCCAGGACTAGCGGGGGGAGTAGCGGGGAGCTGTTTTTT
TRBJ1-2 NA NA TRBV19 CASSKAGTPVYGYTF TGTGCCAGTAGTAAGGCCGGGACACCCGTATATGGCTACACCTTC
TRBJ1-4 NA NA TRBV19 CASSYERGEKLFF TGTGCCAGTAGCTACGAAAGGGGTGAAAAACTGTTTTTT
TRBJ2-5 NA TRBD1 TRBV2 CASSQQGITEETQYF TGTGCCAGCAGCCAACAGGGGATAACAGAAGAGACCCAGTACTTC
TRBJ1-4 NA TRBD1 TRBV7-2 CASSSTGSNEKLFF TGTGCCAGCAGCTCGACAGGGAGTAATGAAAAACTGTTTTTT
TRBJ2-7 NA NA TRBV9 CASSVSAGVYYEQYF TGTGCCAGCAGCGTATCGGCCGGGGTTTACTACGAGCAGTACTTC
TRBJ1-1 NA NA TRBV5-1 CASSLEGRGRAEAFF TGCGCCAGCAGCTTAGAAGGGAGGGGACGGGCTGAAGCTTTCTTT
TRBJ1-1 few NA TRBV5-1 CASSIQGFDTEAFF TGCGCCAGCAGCATACAGGGTTTTGACACTGAAGCTTTCTTT
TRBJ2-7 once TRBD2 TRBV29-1 CSVLLRGGDYEQYF TGCAGCGTCCTCCTGCGGGGAGGGGACTACGAGCAGTACTTC
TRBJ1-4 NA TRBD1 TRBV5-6 CASSFAGQLNEKLFF TGTGCCAGCAGCTTTGCGGGACAGTTGAATGAAAAACTGTTTTTT
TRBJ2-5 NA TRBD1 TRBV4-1 CASSQDAGGPGGQYF TGCGCCAGCAGCCAAGACGCAGGGGGACCGGGCGGCCAGTACTTC